The rows below give T cell receptor beta chains drawn from one sample of a study of OX40 agonist ivuxolimab in advanced cancers. TCRdb's table, derived via immunoSEQ multiplex PCR, lists solely in-frame clones and lacks some. The sample consists of about 100,000 clones, 70% to 85% of them appearing once. This specimen was CD4+ or CD8+ T cells sorted from blood, taken in a trial of the OX40 agonist ivuxolimab. Receptor source: an adult with an advanced solid tumor such as melanoma, head and neck, liver or kidney cancer. Each CDR3 is given with its conserved first and last residue. The D gene is left open where the match is weak. For some rows the clone size is stated as once, few or many, or as a class when expanded; others skip it.

cdr3_nt: TGCAGCGAAAGGGGGGCACTTCCCACAGATACGCAGTATTTT
cdr3_aa: CSERGALPTDTQYF
d_call: NA
j_call: TRBJ2-3
v_call: TRBV29-1
clone_size: NA

cdr3_nt: TGTGCCAGCAGCGTAGAGGAGTCAGTAGGTGGCTACACCTTC
cdr3_aa: CASSVEESVGGYTF
d_call: NA
j_call: TRBJ1-2
v_call: TRBV9
clone_size: NA

cdr3_nt: TGTGCCAGCAGCTTGATGGGAGGGCAGTACTTC
cdr3_aa: CASSLMGGQYF
d_call: NA
j_call: TRBJ2-7
v_call: TRBV11-2
clone_size: NA

cdr3_nt: TGTGCCAGCAGCAAGGGACCTAATGAGCAGTTCTTC
cdr3_aa: CASSKGPNEQFF
d_call: NA
j_call: TRBJ2-1
v_call: TRBV6-6
clone_size: NA

cdr3_nt: TGTGCCACCAGCAGAGGACAGTTAAATGAAAAACTGTTTTTT
cdr3_aa: CATSRGQLNEKLFF
d_call: NA
j_call: TRBJ1-4
v_call: TRBV15
clone_size: NA

cdr3_nt: TGCAGCGTTGCGGGTGGGAGCTCCTACGAGCAGTACTTC
cdr3_aa: CSVAGGSSYEQYF
d_call: NA
j_call: TRBJ2-7
v_call: TRBV29-1
clone_size: NA

cdr3_nt: TGCGCCAGCAGCCAAACATACAGGGGGACCTACGAGCAGTACTTC
cdr3_aa: CASSQTYRGTYEQYF
d_call: TRBD1
j_call: TRBJ2-7
v_call: TRBV4-3
clone_size: NA

cdr3_nt: TGTGCCAGCAGGACCTTACACGGAGACACCGGGGAGCTGTTTTTT
cdr3_aa: CASRTLHGDTGELFF
d_call: NA
j_call: TRBJ2-2
v_call: TRBV6-5
clone_size: NA

cdr3_nt: TGTGCCAGCTCACCACGGAGCAGTCTCGGCACAGATACGCAGTATTTT
cdr3_aa: CASSPRSSLGTDTQYF
d_call: NA
j_call: TRBJ2-3
v_call: TRBV18
clone_size: NA

cdr3_nt: TGCGCCAGCAGCTTGGTTGGCGGGAGAGCGAACACCGGGGAGCTGTTTTTT
cdr3_aa: CASSLVGGRANTGELFF
d_call: TRBD2
j_call: TRBJ2-2
v_call: TRBV5-1
clone_size: NA

cdr3_nt: TGCAGCGTTTCACTGGGGGCAGGTCAGCCCCAGCATTTT
cdr3_aa: CSVSLGAGQPQHF
d_call: NA
j_call: TRBJ1-5
v_call: TRBV29-1
clone_size: NA

cdr3_nt: TGTGCCAGCAGCCAAGTATCCGGGGGACGTCGCACAGATACGCAGTATTTT
cdr3_aa: CASSQVSGGRRTDTQYF
d_call: NA
j_call: TRBJ2-3
v_call: TRBV14
clone_size: NA

cdr3_nt: TGTGCCAGCGGTCCGACAGGGATAGGTCAAGAGACCCAGTACTTC
cdr3_aa: CASGPTGIGQETQYF
d_call: TRBD1
j_call: TRBJ2-5
v_call: TRBV6-5
clone_size: NA

cdr3_nt: TGTGCCAGCAGCCCCCTAGGATGGACTGAAGCTTTCTTT
cdr3_aa: CASSPLGWTEAFF
d_call: NA
j_call: TRBJ1-1
v_call: TRBV4-2
clone_size: NA

cdr3_nt: TGTGCCAGCAGCTTACTTGTGGGGGAGGGTCAGTACTTC
cdr3_aa: CASSLLVGEGQYF
d_call: TRBD2
j_call: TRBJ2-7
v_call: TRBV11-2
clone_size: NA

cdr3_nt: TGTGCCAGCAACGGGGGACAGGTTAATAATTCACCCCTCCACTTT
cdr3_aa: CASNGGQVNNSPLHF
d_call: TRBD1
j_call: TRBJ1-6
v_call: TRBV9
clone_size: NA

cdr3_nt: TGTGCCAGCAGTGATGTCCAAGGCGCTGAAGCTTTCTTT
cdr3_aa: CASSDVQGAEAFF
d_call: NA
j_call: TRBJ1-1
v_call: TRBV2
clone_size: NA

cdr3_nt: TGTGCCAGTAGTATGAAACATCGGGGGGGCTCTGGAAACACCATATATTTT
cdr3_aa: CASSMKHRGGSGNTIYF
d_call: NA
j_call: TRBJ1-3
v_call: TRBV19
clone_size: NA

cdr3_nt: TGTGCCAGCAGCTTAAAAGGGGCAGGGGCGAACACCGGGGAGCTGTTTTTT
cdr3_aa: CASSLKGAGANTGELFF
d_call: NA
j_call: TRBJ2-2
v_call: TRBV7-3
clone_size: NA

cdr3_nt: TGTGCCAGCAGCTTAGCCCCCGGGGGGGCGGGCACCGGGGAGCTGTTTTTT
cdr3_aa: CASSLAPGGAGTGELFF
d_call: TRBD2
j_call: TRBJ2-2
v_call: TRBV7-2
clone_size: NA

cdr3_nt: TGTGCCAGCAGCCCGCCCGGACGGACGACGCAGTATTTT
cdr3_aa: CASSPPGRTTQYF
d_call: NA
j_call: TRBJ2-3
v_call: TRBV11-3
clone_size: NA

cdr3_nt: TGCGCCAGCAGCCAATCCCGGGACGCGGACTATGGCTACACCTTC
cdr3_aa: CASSQSRDADYGYTF
d_call: NA
j_call: TRBJ1-2
v_call: TRBV4-1
clone_size: few

cdr3_nt: TGTGCCAGCAGTTTTTCCGGGACTAGCTTGGAGACCCAGTACTTC
cdr3_aa: CASSFSGTSLETQYF
d_call: TRBD2
j_call: TRBJ2-5
v_call: TRBV6-6
clone_size: NA

cdr3_nt: TGCGCCAGCAGCTCAAGGGAGGCAGGGGAGGAAGCTTTCTTT
cdr3_aa: CASSSREAGEEAFF
d_call: NA
j_call: TRBJ1-1
v_call: TRBV4-3
clone_size: NA

cdr3_nt: TGTGCCAGCAGCTTAGACCGGGGGTCCTCCTTCGAGCAGTACTTC
cdr3_aa: CASSLDRGSSFEQYF
d_call: NA
j_call: TRBJ2-7
v_call: TRBV7-3
clone_size: NA

cdr3_nt: TGTGCCAGCAGACCCTCGACAGGGTTCAACACTGAAGCTTTCTTT
cdr3_aa: CASRPSTGFNTEAFF
d_call: TRBD1
j_call: TRBJ1-1
v_call: TRBV25-1
clone_size: NA

cdr3_nt: TGTGCCAGCTCACCGGACAGGGGGAACTATGGCTACACCTTC
cdr3_aa: CASSPDRGNYGYTF
d_call: TRBD1
j_call: TRBJ1-2
v_call: TRBV18
clone_size: NA

cdr3_nt: TGTGCCAGCAGCTTACAGGGGACAGGCCGGGGCTACGAGCAGTACTTC
cdr3_aa: CASSLQGTGRGYEQYF
d_call: TRBD1
j_call: TRBJ2-7
v_call: TRBV7-2
clone_size: NA

cdr3_nt: TGTGCCAGCAGTTCCGGCGATTCACCCCTCCACTTT
cdr3_aa: CASSSGDSPLHF
d_call: NA
j_call: TRBJ1-6
v_call: TRBV6-6
clone_size: once

cdr3_nt: TGTGCCAGTAGTATAGATCGTCGGGGCTACTACGAGCAGTACTTC
cdr3_aa: CASSIDRRGYYEQYF
d_call: NA
j_call: TRBJ2-7
v_call: TRBV19
clone_size: NA

cdr3_nt: TGTGCTAGTGCCAGGACAGGGGATTCCTACGAGCAGTACTTC
cdr3_aa: CASARTGDSYEQYF
d_call: TRBD1
j_call: TRBJ2-7
v_call: TRBV12-5
clone_size: once

cdr3_nt: TGCGCCAGCAGCCAAGCGGCAGGGGGCGCTTGGGTAGCTTTCTTT
cdr3_aa: CASSQAAGGAWVAFF
d_call: TRBD1
j_call: TRBJ1-1
v_call: TRBV4-3
clone_size: NA

cdr3_nt: TGTGCCAGCTCACCTAACACCGGGGAGCTGTTTTTT
cdr3_aa: CASSPNTGELFF
d_call: NA
j_call: TRBJ2-2
v_call: TRBV18
clone_size: NA

cdr3_nt: TGTGCTAGTGGTGTACAGGGGGACACTGAAGCTTTCTTT
cdr3_aa: CASGVQGDTEAFF
d_call: TRBD1
j_call: TRBJ1-1
v_call: TRBV12-5
clone_size: NA

cdr3_nt: TGTGCCAGCAGCTTAGCTGGGTCGGACACCGGGGAGCTGTTTTTT
cdr3_aa: CASSLAGSDTGELFF
d_call: NA
j_call: TRBJ2-2
v_call: TRBV7-9
clone_size: NA

cdr3_nt: TGCGCCAGCAGTACCTTGGGCGGGAGGGGAGAGACCCAGTACTTC
cdr3_aa: CASSTLGGRGETQYF
d_call: TRBD2
j_call: TRBJ2-5
v_call: TRBV5-1
clone_size: once

cdr3_nt: TGTGCCAGCAGCCCAACCCCCGGGATAGCAGGGAAAGAGACCCAGTACTTC
cdr3_aa: CASSPTPGIAGKETQYF
d_call: NA
j_call: TRBJ2-5
v_call: TRBV7-2
clone_size: NA

cdr3_nt: TGTGCCAGCAGCGTAGAGAGTAGGTCCCACAACGAGCAGTACTTC
cdr3_aa: CASSVESRSHNEQYF
d_call: NA
j_call: TRBJ2-7
v_call: TRBV9
clone_size: NA

cdr3_nt: TGCGCCAGCAGCCAAGATCCGAACGGGAGTGGAAACACCATATATTTT
cdr3_aa: CASSQDPNGSGNTIYF
d_call: NA
j_call: TRBJ1-3
v_call: TRBV4-1
clone_size: NA

cdr3_nt: TGTGCCAGCAGTTACGTCCGGGAAGGGGGGGAGCAGTTCTTC
cdr3_aa: CASSYVREGGEQFF
d_call: NA
j_call: TRBJ2-1
v_call: TRBV6-6
clone_size: NA

cdr3_nt: TGTGCCAGCAGCGGACAGTTTACTAACTATGGCTACACCTTC
cdr3_aa: CASSGQFTNYGYTF
d_call: NA
j_call: TRBJ1-2
v_call: TRBV25-1
clone_size: NA

cdr3_nt: TGTGCCACCAGCCCCCAGCCAGTGGTCAATGAGCAGTTCTTC
cdr3_aa: CATSPQPVVNEQFF
d_call: NA
j_call: TRBJ2-1
v_call: TRBV15
clone_size: NA

cdr3_nt: TGTGCCAGCAGCTTCCTAACAGGGGGAATAATGAACACTGAAGCTTTCTTT
cdr3_aa: CASSFLTGGIMNTEAFF
d_call: TRBD1
j_call: TRBJ1-1
v_call: TRBV7-9
clone_size: NA

cdr3_nt: TGTGCCAGCAGCCAAAGGTCCGGGGGCACTGAAGCTTTCTTT
cdr3_aa: CASSQRSGGTEAFF
d_call: NA
j_call: TRBJ1-1
v_call: TRBV7-9
clone_size: NA